This T cell receptor (beta chain) was identified in a study of blood T cell repertoires in COVID-19. V lost 5 bases and J lost 0, with 23 bases in between. The V gene's germline CDR1 is SQVTM and CDR2 ANQGSEA. The CDR3 is 17 residues long. Clones were read by immunoSEQ multiplex PCR, and TCRdb kept only the in-frame ones, dropping some. The table lists some 41,000 clones, 70% to 90% of them singletons. The chain couples TRBV29-1 to TRBJ2-7, with a weak D call TRBD1 (6 bases). The sequence was obtained from a man between 65 and 80 years old with active COVID-19. The sample consisted of peripheral blood. The CDR3 DNA reads TGCAGCGTTCGTCGGCAGGGGCCCGGGCGGAGCTCCTACGAGCAGTACTTC. This encodes CSVRRQGPGRSSYEQYF.